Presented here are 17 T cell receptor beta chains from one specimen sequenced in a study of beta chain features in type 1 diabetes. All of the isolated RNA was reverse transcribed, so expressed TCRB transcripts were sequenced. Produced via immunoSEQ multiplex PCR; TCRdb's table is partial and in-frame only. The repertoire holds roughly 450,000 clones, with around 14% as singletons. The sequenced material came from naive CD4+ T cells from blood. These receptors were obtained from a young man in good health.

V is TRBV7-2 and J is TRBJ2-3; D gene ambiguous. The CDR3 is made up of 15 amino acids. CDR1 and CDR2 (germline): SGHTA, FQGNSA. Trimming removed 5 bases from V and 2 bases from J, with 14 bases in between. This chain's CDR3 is CASSRSLSPTDTQYF. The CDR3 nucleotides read TGTGCCAGCAGCCGTTCCTTAAGCCCCACAGATACGCAGTATTTT.

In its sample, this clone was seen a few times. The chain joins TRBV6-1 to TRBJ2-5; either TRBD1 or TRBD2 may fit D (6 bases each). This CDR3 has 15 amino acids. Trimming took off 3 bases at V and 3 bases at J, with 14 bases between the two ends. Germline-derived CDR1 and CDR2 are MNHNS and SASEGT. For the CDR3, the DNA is TGTGCCAGCAGTGATGTAGGGGGAGGAGAAGAGACCCAGTACTTC. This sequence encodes CASSDVGGGEETQYF.

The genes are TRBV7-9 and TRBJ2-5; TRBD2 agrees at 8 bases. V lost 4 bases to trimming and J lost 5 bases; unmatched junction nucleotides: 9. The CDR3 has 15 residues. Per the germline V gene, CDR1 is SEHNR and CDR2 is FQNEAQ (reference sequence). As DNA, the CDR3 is TGTGCCAGCAGCTCGAGCGGGAGACAGTGGGAGACCCAGTACTTC. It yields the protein CASSSSGRQWETQYF.

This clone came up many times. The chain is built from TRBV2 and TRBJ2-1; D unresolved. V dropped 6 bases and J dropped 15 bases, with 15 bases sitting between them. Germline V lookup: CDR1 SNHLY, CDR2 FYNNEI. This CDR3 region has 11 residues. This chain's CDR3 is CASSEELGVFF. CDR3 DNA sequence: TGTGCCAGCAGCGAGGAGCTTGGGGTGTTCTTC.

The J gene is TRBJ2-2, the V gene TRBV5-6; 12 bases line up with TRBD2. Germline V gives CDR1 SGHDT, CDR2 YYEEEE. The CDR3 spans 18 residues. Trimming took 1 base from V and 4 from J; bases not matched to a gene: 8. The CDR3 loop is CASSLIVLAGGSTGELFF. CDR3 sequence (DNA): TGTGCCAGCAGCTTGATTGTCCTAGCGGGAGGGTCCACCGGGGAGCTGTTTTTT.

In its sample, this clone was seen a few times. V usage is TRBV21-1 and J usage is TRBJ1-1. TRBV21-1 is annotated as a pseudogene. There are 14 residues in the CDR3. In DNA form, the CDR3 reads TGTGCCAGCAGCACCCGTGAGGGGAACACTGAAGCTTTCTTT. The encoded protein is CASSTREGNTEAFF.

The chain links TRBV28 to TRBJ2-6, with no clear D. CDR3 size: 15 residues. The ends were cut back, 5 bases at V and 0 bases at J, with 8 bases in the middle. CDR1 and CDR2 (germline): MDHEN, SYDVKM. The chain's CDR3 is CASSPGRSGANVLTF. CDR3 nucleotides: TGTGCCAGCAGTCCGGGTCGCTCTGGGGCCAACGTCCTGACTTTC.

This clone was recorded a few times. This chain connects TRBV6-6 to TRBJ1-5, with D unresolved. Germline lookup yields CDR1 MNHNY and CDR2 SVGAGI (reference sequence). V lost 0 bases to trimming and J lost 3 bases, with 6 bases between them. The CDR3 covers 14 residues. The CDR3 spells CASSYSQNNQPQHF. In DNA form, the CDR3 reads TGTGCCAGCAGTTACTCGCAGAACAATCAGCCCCAGCATTTT.

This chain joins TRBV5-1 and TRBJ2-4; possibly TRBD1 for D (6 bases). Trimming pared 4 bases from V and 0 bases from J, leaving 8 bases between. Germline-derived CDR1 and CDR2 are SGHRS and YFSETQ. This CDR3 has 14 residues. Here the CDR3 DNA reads TGCGCCAGCAGCACAGGGATAGCCAAAAACATTCAGTACTTC. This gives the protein CASSTGIAKNIQYF.

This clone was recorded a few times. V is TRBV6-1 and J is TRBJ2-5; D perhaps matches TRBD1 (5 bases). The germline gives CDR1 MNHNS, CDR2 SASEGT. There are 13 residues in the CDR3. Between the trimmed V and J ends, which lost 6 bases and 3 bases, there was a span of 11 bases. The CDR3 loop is CASSATREETQYF. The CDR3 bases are TGTGCCAGCAGCGCGACCAGGGAAGAGACCCAGTACTTC.

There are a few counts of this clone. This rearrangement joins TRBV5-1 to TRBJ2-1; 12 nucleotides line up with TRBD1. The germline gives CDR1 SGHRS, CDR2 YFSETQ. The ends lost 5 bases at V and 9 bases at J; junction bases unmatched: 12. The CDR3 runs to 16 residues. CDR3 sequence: CASRSGQGAHSGEQFF. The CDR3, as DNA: TGCGCCAGCAGATCGGGACAGGGGGCGCATTCGGGTGAGCAGTTCTTC.

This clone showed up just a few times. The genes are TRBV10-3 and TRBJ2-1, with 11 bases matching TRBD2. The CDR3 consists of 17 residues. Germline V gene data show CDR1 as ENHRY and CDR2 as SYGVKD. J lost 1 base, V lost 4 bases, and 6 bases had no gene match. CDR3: CAISALAGGLSYNEQFF. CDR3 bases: TGTGCCATCAGTGCCCTAGCGGGGGGCCTATCCTACAATGAGCAGTTCTTC.

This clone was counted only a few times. Written as DNA, the CDR3 is TGTGCCAGTTCTAGCGGGGGGAACTACAATGAGCAGTTCTTC. Translating it yields CASSSGGNYNEQFF. The V gene is TRBV19, the J gene TRBJ2-1; 11 bases align to TRBD2. CDR3 length: 14 amino acids. The germline V gene has CDR1 LNHDA and CDR2 SQIVND (reference sequence). With V trimmed by 8 bases and J by 3 bases, 3 bases remained unmatched.

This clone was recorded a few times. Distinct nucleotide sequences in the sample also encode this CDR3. The DNA for the CDR3 is TGTGCCAGCAGCCAAGGGAGAAACACTGAAGCTTTCTTT. It specifies CASSQGRNTEAFF. This chain connects TRBV14 to TRBJ1-1; D uncertain. There are 13 residues in the CDR3. Trimming took 1 base from V and 2 from J, leaving 5 bases between them. CDR1 and CDR2 (germline): SGHDN, FVKESK.

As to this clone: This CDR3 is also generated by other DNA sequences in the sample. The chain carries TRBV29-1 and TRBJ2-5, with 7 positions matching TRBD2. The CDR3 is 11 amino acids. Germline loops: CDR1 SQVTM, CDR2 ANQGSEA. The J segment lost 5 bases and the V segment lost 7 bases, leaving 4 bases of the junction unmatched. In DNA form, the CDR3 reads TGCAGCGCCGGGGGGAGGGAGACCCAGTACTTC. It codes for CSAGGRETQYF.

As DNA, the CDR3 is TGTGCCAGTACGAGAGGGAGCTCCTACGAGCAGTACTTC. Translating gives CASTRGSSYEQYF. V gene TRBV6-5 combines with J gene TRBJ2-7; the D gene is possibly TRBD2 (5 bases). V was shortened by 9 bases and J by 0 bases, with 12 bases between the two germline ends. Per germline, CDR1 MNHEY and CDR2 SVGAGI. This CDR3 region has 13 residues.

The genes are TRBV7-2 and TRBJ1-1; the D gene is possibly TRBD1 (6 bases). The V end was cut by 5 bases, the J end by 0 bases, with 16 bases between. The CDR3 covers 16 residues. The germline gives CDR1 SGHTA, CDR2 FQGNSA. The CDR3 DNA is TGTGCCAGCAGCCGCCTTTGGGGGACACTGAACACTGAAGCTTTCTTT. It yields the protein CASSRLWGTLNTEAFF.